Shown below are 3 T cell receptor beta chains from a single sample sequenced in a study of shared clonotypes between healthy human individuals. TCRdb's table, derived via immunoSEQ multiplex PCR, lists solely in-frame clones and lacks some. This sample has about 2.4 million clones, with under 95% found just once. The specimen sequenced was naive CD4+ T cells from PBMCs. Indicated subset: CD45RA+ positively selected. The receptors shown here come from a man aged 18 to 35 in good health. Some clones in this sample may be carry-over from other donors' samples.

This clone appeared once. This chain links TRBV2 with TRBJ2-7; 9 nucleotides align to TRBD1. Germline V gives CDR1 SNHLY, CDR2 FYNNEI. The CDR3 extends over 14 amino acids. With 8 bases clipped from V and 1 base from J, the junction kept 6 bases outside the gene matches. The CDR3 nucleotides read TGTGCCAGCCAAAGAGGGACAGGGTCCTACGAGCAGTACTTC. Translation: CASQRGTGSYEQYF.

The J gene is TRBJ2-7, the V gene TRBV11-3; weak D call: TRBD2 (5 bases). With 5 bases removed from V and 7 bases from J, the gap between germline ends came to 18 bases. Germline CDR1 SGHNT, CDR2 YENEEA. The CDR3 spans 14 residues. CDR3 loop: CASSPSSASGEQYF. CDR3 in DNA: TGTGCCAGCAGCCCATCCTCGGCGTCGGGGGAGCAGTACTTC.

The rearrangement uses TRBV19 and TRBJ2-1; 8 nucleotides line up with TRBD2. This CDR3 contains 14 residues. The V gene's germline CDR1 is LNHDA and CDR2 SQIVND (reference sequence). Unmatched junction bases numbered 9, after V lost 6 bases and J lost 8 bases. CDR3 bases: TGTGCCAGTAGCCGTAGCGGGAACTCTCATGAGCAGTTCTTC. Its protein product is CASSRSGNSHEQFF.